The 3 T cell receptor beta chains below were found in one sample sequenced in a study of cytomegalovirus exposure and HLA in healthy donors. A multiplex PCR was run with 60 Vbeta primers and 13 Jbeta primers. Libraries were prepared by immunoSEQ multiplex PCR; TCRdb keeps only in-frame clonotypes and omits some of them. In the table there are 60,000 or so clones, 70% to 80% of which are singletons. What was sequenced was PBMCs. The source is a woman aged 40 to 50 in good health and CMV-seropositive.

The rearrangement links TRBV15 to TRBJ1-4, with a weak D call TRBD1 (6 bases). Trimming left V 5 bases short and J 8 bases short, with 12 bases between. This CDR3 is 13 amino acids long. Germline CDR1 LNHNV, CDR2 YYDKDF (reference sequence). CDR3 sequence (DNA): TGTGCCACCAGCCCCCGGACAGAAGAAAAACTGTTTTTT. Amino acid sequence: CATSPRTEEKLFF.

The CDR3 region has the DNA TGTGCCACCAGCAGAGACGTTCGGGACTCCCCCTACAATGAGCAGTTCTTC. It encodes CATSRDVRDSPYNEQFF. The chain combines TRBV15 with TRBJ2-1; TRBD2 is a possible D gene (6 bases). Trimming pared 0 bases from V and 2 bases from J, leaving 14 bases between. This CDR3 has 17 residues. Germline V gene lookup returns CDR1 LNHNV and CDR2 YYDKDF (reference sequence).

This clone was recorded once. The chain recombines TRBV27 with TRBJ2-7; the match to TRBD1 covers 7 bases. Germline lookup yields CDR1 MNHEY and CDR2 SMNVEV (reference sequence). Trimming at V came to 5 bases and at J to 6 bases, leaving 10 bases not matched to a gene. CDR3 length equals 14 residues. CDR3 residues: CASSDRVSSLEQYF. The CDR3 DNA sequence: TGTGCCAGCAGTGACAGGGTCTCCTCCCTCGAGCAGTACTTC.